The 12 T cell receptor beta chains reported below all come from one sample, sequenced in a study of T cells in Graves' hyperthyroidism and ophthalmopathy. Authors of the study amplified TCR beta CDR3 regions from RNA transcripts. When the TCR CDR3 underwent first-round RT-PCR, the HTBI primer set was used. TCRdb re-derived calls from the multiplex PCR reads in MiXCR, one entry per CDR3 protein. The table has 550,000 to 650,000 distinct CDR3 sequences, around 14% seen once. The specimen sequenced was blood. The receptors were sampled from a woman in her twenties or thirties with Graves' hyperthyroidism that later progressed to Graves' ophthalmopathy.

This clonotype was counted at least ten times. The chain carries TRBV12-3 or TRBV12-4 and TRBJ2-2, with D uncertain. V was cut by 4 bases and J by 0 bases, with 15 bases left in between. CDR3 length equals 17 residues. The CDR3: CASSSTPLVANTGELFF. For the CDR3, the DNA is TGTGCCAGCAGTTCCACACCTTTGGTTGCGAACACCGGGGAGCTGTTTTTT.

This clonotype was found many times. The rearrangement joins TRBV19 to TRBJ2-7, with 10 bases matching TRBD1. V was pared by 6 bases and J by 3 bases, with 5 bases of the junction left unmatched. The germline V gene has CDR1 LNHDA and CDR2 SQIVND (reference sequence). The CDR3 consists of 14 residues. The CDR3 DNA reads TGTGCCAGTAGCGACAGGGGGCGAAGCTACGAGCAGTACTTC. Translation gives CASSDRGRSYEQYF.

This clonotype was seen at least ten times. The V and J genes are TRBV3-1 and TRBJ1-4, with no clear D. Trimming removed 5 bases from V and 3 bases from J, with 13 bases in between. Germline V lookup: CDR1 LGHDT, CDR2 YNNKEL (reference sequence). This CDR3 has 15 amino acids. CDR3 DNA sequence: TGTGCCAGCAGCACTTCTCGGAGTCCTAATGAAAAACTGTTTTTT. This sequence encodes CASSTSRSPNEKLFF.

This clonotype appeared many times. The genes are TRBV30 and TRBJ2-3; no firm D call. CDR1 and CDR2 (germline): GTSNPN, SVGIG (reference sequence). The CDR3 covers 11 residues. The ends were cut back, 2 bases at V and 4 bases at J, with 4 bases in the middle. The CDR3 nucleotides read TGTGCCTGGAGTCGCGCAGATACGCAGTATTTT. Its protein product is CAWSRADTQYF.

This clonotype appeared many times. V usage is TRBV6-5 and J usage is TRBJ2-6; tentative D call: TRBD1 (6 bases). The CDR3 covers 17 residues. The V end lost 0 bases, the J end lost 2 bases, and 11 bases lay between the germline ends. Germline-derived CDR1 and CDR2 are MNHEY and SVGAGI. The DNA of the CDR3 is TGTGCCAGCAGTTACTCGAACCACAGGGCTGGGGCCAACGTCCTGACTTTC. Its translation is CASSYSNHRAGANVLTF.

This clonotype was observed at least ten times. V is TRBV7-8 and J is TRBJ1-2, with 8 bases lining up with TRBD1. Germline CDR1 and CDR2: SGHVS and FQNEAQ. The J segment lost 1 base and the V segment lost 5 bases, leaving 9 bases of the junction unmatched. The CDR3 has 16 residues. CDR3 protein: CASSMTGAGRNYGYTF. The CDR3 region has the DNA TGTGCCAGCAGCATGACAGGGGCCGGCCGTAACTATGGCTACACCTTC.

This chain joins TRBV29-1 and TRBJ1-1; no clear D. V lost 4 bases and J lost 4, with 7 bases in between. This CDR3 region has 11 residues. Germline V lookup: CDR1 SQVTM, CDR2 ANQGSEA. CDR3 residues: CSVAFVTEAFF. CDR3 in DNA: TGCAGCGTTGCTTTCGTCACTGAAGCTTTCTTT.

This clonotype was seen a handful of times. V is TRBV7-2 and J is TRBJ2-2, with 12 bases that match TRBD1. The CDR3 contains 16 residues. Unmatched junction bases numbered 5, after V lost 3 bases and J lost 6 bases. The germline V gene has CDR1 SGHTA and CDR2 FQGNSA. The CDR3 sequence: CASSLGQGAISGELFF. Here the CDR3 DNA reads TGTGCCAGCAGCTTGGGACAGGGGGCCATCTCCGGGGAGCTGTTTTTT.

This chain connects TRBV30 to TRBJ1-1, with D uncertain. The CDR3 sequence is 14 residues long. Germline V gene sequence: CDR1 GTSNPN, CDR2 SVGIG (reference sequence). Trimming pared 2 bases from V and 0 bases from J, leaving 10 bases between. The CDR3 bases are TGTGCCTGGAGTCTGGGCTACATGAACACTGAAGCTTTCTTT. This gives the protein CAWSLGYMNTEAFF.

This clonotype was observed at least ten times. The chain uses TRBV24-1 and TRBJ2-1; 8 bases are shared with TRBD1. The length of the CDR3 is 14 residues. Germline trimming cut 7 bases from V and 4 bases from J; bases unmatched to any gene: 5. Germline assignment: CDR1 KGHDR and CDR2 SFDVKD. CDR3 bases: TGTGCCACCAGCCGGGACAGGCCTTACAATGAGCAGTTCTTC. It specifies CATSRDRPYNEQFF.

The table lists this clonotype with many counts. The chain uses TRBV7-9 and TRBJ1-2; unclear D gene. CDR1 is SEHNR and CDR2 is FQNEAQ in the germline V gene (reference sequence). The CDR3 is 13 residues long. Deletions cut 5 bases from V and 5 bases from J, with 12 bases between. CDR3 loop: CASSNGEKYGYTF. The CDR3 DNA follows: TGTGCCAGCAGCAACGGGGAAAAGTATGGCTACACCTTC.

This clonotype was seen at least ten times. V gene TRBV2 combines with J gene TRBJ1-5; a weak D match, TRBD1 (5 bases). CDR3 length equals 13 residues. Germline CDR1 and CDR2: SNHLY and FYNNEI. V dropped 4 bases and J dropped 8 bases, with 12 bases sitting between them. The CDR3 DNA reads TGTGCCAGCAGTGCTGAAGGGGAGAAGCCCCAGCATTTT. The encoded protein is CASSAEGEKPQHF.